This T cell receptor (beta chain) emerged from a study of CXCR3-negative and CXCR3-positive naive CD8 T cells. Broader study findings: For CXCR3-positive naive cells, TRB CDR3s were more hydrophobic than those of CXCR3-negative naive cells. Memory, not naive, CXCR3-negative and CXCR3-positive cells differed in TRBV-TRBJ usage.

The TRB cDNA libraries were prepared by 5' RACE with UMI labels. Each CDR3 protein gets one entry in TCRdb, which reprocessed the 5' RACE reads and gives no DNA. The sample shows under 85,000 distinct CDR3 sequences, and approximately 1.5% sits with its ten largest clones. The CDR3 consists of 14 residues. Germline values: CDR1 SGHRS, CDR2 YFSETQ. On this clonotype itself: Antigen specificity is unknown.

Sequencing was performed on naive CXCR3- CD8+ T cells from blood. Subset denoted: CD45RO-CCR7+CD27+CD95- naive CD8+ T cells lacking CXCR3 (TNR3-). V is TRBV5-1 and J is TRBJ2-2; TCRdb reports TRBD1, a call that lacks DNA to check it against. The source of this sequence is a human donor in good health. Some clones in this sample may be carry-over from other donors' samples. The CDR3 sequence: CASSVTGGTGELFF.